One and the same sample provided the 18 T cell receptor beta chains below, sequenced in a study of response to subunit inactivated influenza vaccine (dated by TCRdb to the late 2010s). Library preparation was by RT-PCR. The data were produced on an Illumina HiSeq 2500. TCRdb applied fastp at Q25 and MiXCR to the public reads, then kept only in-frame beta chains. All rows with the same CDR3 protein become a single entry with the most common DNA and genes. For this sample there are a few hundred thousand distinct CDR3 sequences; 13% to 15% appear just once. The ten most abundant clones make up 11% of the sample. The source material was PBMCs from blood, sampled about 12 days after vaccination. The source of these receptors is a man in his forties or fifties who received an inactivated influenza vaccine. Donor details come from another sample of the same person, matched by shared clones.

This sequence joins TRBV7-6 and TRBJ2-1, with TRBD2 identical over 8 bases. With 5 bases clipped from V and 0 bases from J, the junction kept 12 bases outside the gene matches. From germline, CDR1 is SGHVS and CDR2 FNYEAQ. There are 18 residues in the CDR3. The DNA of the CDR3 is TGTGCCAGCAGCCGAAGGGGTCAGCGGGGGCCCTCCTACAATGAGCAGTTCTTC. Translating it yields CASSRRGQRGPSYNEQFF.

V gene TRBV6-5 combines with J gene TRBJ1-6, with a possible D match to TRBD1 (5 bases). CDR1 and CDR2 (germline): MNHEY, SVGAGI. V shed 0 bases and J shed 4 bases, with 13 bases lying between them. The CDR3 extends over 17 amino acids. In DNA form, the CDR3 reads TGTGCCAGCAGTTACTCCCCACAGGAGGGATATAATTCACCCCTCCACTTT. Its translation: CASSYSPQEGYNSPLHF.

This clonotype was observed a handful of times. The V call is TRBV12-3 or TRBV12-4, the J call TRBJ1-5; the D is unclear. The CDR3 runs to 13 residues. Trimming removed 2 bases at V and 8 bases at J, with 10 bases between. The CDR3 DNA reads as TGTGCCAGCAGTTTACGATACGGGGAGCCCCAGCATTTT. Translation: CASSLRYGEPQHF.

This clonotype was recorded a few times. V and J are TRBV7-3 and TRBJ2-7; 8 nucleotides agree with TRBD1. The CDR3 runs to 15 residues. Per the germline V gene, CDR1 is SGHTA and CDR2 is FQGTGA. Unmatched junction bases numbered 6, after V lost 2 bases and J lost 3 bases. The CDR3 region is CASSLSGTGNYEQYF. CDR3 bases: TGTGCCAGCAGCTTATCCGGGACAGGAAACTACGAGCAGTACTTC.

The chain has TRBV7-9 and TRBJ2-3; D may be TRBD2 (7 bases). CDR3 length: 15 residues. The V gene's germline CDR1 is SEHNR and CDR2 FQNEAQ (reference sequence). Trimming removed 5 bases at V and 2 bases at J, with 14 bases between. CDR3 region: CASSRAGGLTDTQYF. The DNA of the CDR3 is TGTGCCAGCAGCCGCGCCGGGGGGCTCACAGATACGCAGTATTTT.

This rearrangement joins TRBV6-5 to TRBJ2-1; D unresolved. V gave up 0 bases and J gave up 5 bases, with 14 bases separating them. From germline, CDR1 is MNHEY and CDR2 SVGAGI. The CDR3 covers 16 residues. The CDR3 spells CASSYSTVSLNNEQFF. In DNA form, the CDR3 reads TGTGCCAGCAGTTACTCCACAGTCAGTTTAAACAATGAGCAGTTCTTC.

This clonotype came up a few times. V usage is TRBV5-1 and J usage is TRBJ2-1, with 10 bases that match TRBD1. CDR1 SGHRS and CDR2 YFSETQ come from the germline V gene. V lost 5 bases and J lost 3; bases outside the gene matches: 2. The CDR3 consists of 14 residues. The DNA of the CDR3 is TGCGCCAGCAGGGGACAGGGGTTCTACAATGAGCAGTTCTTC. This translates into CASRGQGFYNEQFF.

The chain combines TRBV7-2 with TRBJ2-3; TRBD1 agrees at 7 bases. V dropped 2 bases and J dropped 8; count of bases not matched to a gene: 4. Germline loops: CDR1 SGHTA, CDR2 FQGNSA. This CDR3 has 13 amino acids. The CDR3 spells CASSLYDRVTQYF. For the CDR3, the DNA is TGTGCCAGCAGCTTATACGACAGGGTTACGCAGTATTTT.

The chain employs TRBV28 and TRBJ2-7; perhaps TRBD2 as D (5 bases). CDR3 length: 13 residues. Germline V gene data show CDR1 as MDHEN and CDR2 as SYDVKM. The V gene lost 5 bases and the J gene lost 5 bases, with 13 bases spanning the gap. Written as DNA, the CDR3 is TGTGCCAGCAGTGCTTCGGGGTCGGACGAGCAGTACTTC. Amino acids: CASSASGSDEQYF.

This clonotype was counted only a few times. DNA for the CDR3: TGCAGTGCTAGCCCTCTACAGGGGGCGGAGACCCAGTACTTC. It yields the protein CSASPLQGAETQYF. The chain uses TRBV20-1 and TRBJ2-5; 9 bases fit TRBD1. Germline assignment: CDR1 DFQATT and CDR2 SNEGSKA (reference sequence). Trimming cost V 3 bases and J 5 bases; bases outside gene matches: 7. The CDR3 contains 14 residues.

The V call is TRBV7-2, the J call TRBJ1-1, with D unclear. The germline gives CDR1 SGHTA, CDR2 FQGNSA. V was pared by 2 bases and J by 6 bases, with 10 bases between. The CDR3 is 13 residues long. This CDR3 is CASSLSANSEAFF. The CDR3 nucleotides read TGTGCCAGCAGCTTATCGGCTAACTCTGAAGCTTTCTTT.

Many counts were recorded for this clonotype. CDR3: CASSLESATNEKLFF. The DNA for the CDR3 is TGTGCCAGCAGCTTAGAGTCGGCAACTAATGAAAAACTGTTTTTT. J is TRBJ1-4 and V is TRBV7-9; D ambiguous. CDR3 length: 15 residues. V dropped 1 base and J dropped 0 bases, with 6 bases sitting between them. CDR1 is SEHNR, CDR2 FQNEAQ, per germline (reference sequence). The full variable domain, completed using reference TRBV7-9 and TRBJ1-4, is DTGVSQNPRHKITKRGQNVTFRCDPISEHNRLYWYRQTLGQGPEFLTYFQNEAQLEKSRLLSDRFSAERPKGSFSTLEIQRTEQGDSAMYLCASSLESATNEKLFFGSGTQLSVL.

The sample holds a few counts of this clonotype. This chain joins TRBV4-1 and TRBJ2-3; D is unclear. The CDR3 extends over 12 amino acids. Germline V gene data show CDR1 as MGHRA and CDR2 as YSYEKL. With 0 bases removed from V and 8 bases from J, the gap between germline ends came to 6 bases. The CDR3 loop is CASSQDPATQYF. The CDR3 DNA sequence: TGCGCCAGCAGCCAAGATCCCGCTACGCAGTATTTT.

The chain combines TRBV20-1 with TRBJ2-1; no definite D call. This CDR3 comprises 13 residues. V shed 0 bases and J shed 8 bases, with 11 bases lying between them. Germline-derived CDR1 and CDR2 are DFQATT and SNEGSKA (reference sequence). CDR3: CSARDPGRYEQFF. CDR3 sequence (DNA): TGCAGTGCTAGAGACCCCGGTCGGTATGAGCAGTTCTTC.

The chain carries TRBV10-1 and TRBJ2-4; TRBD1 matches at 8 bases. V shed 3 bases and J 0 bases; nucleotides not matched to a gene: 4. CDR3 length equals 16 residues. The germline V gene encodes CDR1 WNHNN and CDR2 SYGVQD (reference sequence). The chain's CDR3 is CASSEAGGRAKNIQYF. CDR3 DNA: TGCGCCAGCAGTGAAGCAGGGGGCCGAGCCAAAAACATTCAGTACTTC.

This clonotype was found a few times. The rearrangement joins TRBV12-3 or TRBV12-4 to TRBJ2-7, with 14 bases matching TRBD2. The CDR3 runs to 15 residues. V shed 2 bases and J 4 bases; nucleotides not matched to a gene: 1. The CDR3 sequence is CASSLRTSGRYEQYF. CDR3 nucleotide sequence: TGTGCCAGCAGTTTAAGGACTAGCGGGAGGTACGAGCAGTACTTC.

V and J are TRBV10-1 and TRBJ2-5, with D possibly matching TRBD1 (6 bases). Looked up from germline, CDR1 is WNHNN and CDR2 is SYGVQD (reference sequence). The CDR3 loop spans 14 amino acids. V shed 2 bases and J shed 1 base, with 8 bases lying between them. CDR3 residues: CASSEPGAQETQYF. In DNA form, the CDR3 reads TGCGCCAGCAGTGAGCCAGGGGCCCAAGAGACCCAGTACTTC.

The gene calls are TRBV20-1 and TRBJ2-1; 11 nucleotides align to TRBD2. The CDR3 runs 14 residues. Germline V gives CDR1 DFQATT, CDR2 SNEGSKA (reference sequence). V shed 6 bases and J 6 bases; nucleotides not matched to a gene: 7. The CDR3 reads CSALAGGPSNEQFF. CDR3 coding DNA: TGCAGTGCATTAGCGGGGGGGCCCAGCAATGAGCAGTTCTTC.